The clone carrying this T cell receptor (beta chain) was observed a few times. Its matching antigen is unknown. Germline V gene sequence: CDR1 SNHLY, CDR2 FYNNEI. The CDR3 has 15 residues. Trimming left V 1 base short and J 4 bases short, with 11 bases between. It was RNA transcripts that yielded the amplified TCR beta CDR3 regions. Using the HTBI primer set, a first-round RT-PCR was run on the TCR CDR3. One entry per CDR3 protein results from TCRdb running MiXCR on the multiplex PCR reads. There are under 700,000 distinct CDR3 sequences in the sample; approximately 44% occur only once, and approximately 8.2% lies in the top ten. The data stem from a study of T cells in Graves' hyperthyroidism and ophthalmopathy. Findings and caveats of the study: Blood samples included most of the expanded thyroid clonotypes exceeding 0.001.

Sample: peripheral blood or thyroid tissue (not recorded which). The J gene is TRBJ1-5, the V gene TRBV2; possible D gene TRBD1, 6 bases. The source is a woman between 18 and 29 years old with Graves' hyperthyroidism. CDR3 residues: CASSEGDTQNQPQHF. The CDR3 region has the DNA TGTGCCAGCAGTGAAGGGGACACCCAAAATCAGCCCCAGCATTTT.